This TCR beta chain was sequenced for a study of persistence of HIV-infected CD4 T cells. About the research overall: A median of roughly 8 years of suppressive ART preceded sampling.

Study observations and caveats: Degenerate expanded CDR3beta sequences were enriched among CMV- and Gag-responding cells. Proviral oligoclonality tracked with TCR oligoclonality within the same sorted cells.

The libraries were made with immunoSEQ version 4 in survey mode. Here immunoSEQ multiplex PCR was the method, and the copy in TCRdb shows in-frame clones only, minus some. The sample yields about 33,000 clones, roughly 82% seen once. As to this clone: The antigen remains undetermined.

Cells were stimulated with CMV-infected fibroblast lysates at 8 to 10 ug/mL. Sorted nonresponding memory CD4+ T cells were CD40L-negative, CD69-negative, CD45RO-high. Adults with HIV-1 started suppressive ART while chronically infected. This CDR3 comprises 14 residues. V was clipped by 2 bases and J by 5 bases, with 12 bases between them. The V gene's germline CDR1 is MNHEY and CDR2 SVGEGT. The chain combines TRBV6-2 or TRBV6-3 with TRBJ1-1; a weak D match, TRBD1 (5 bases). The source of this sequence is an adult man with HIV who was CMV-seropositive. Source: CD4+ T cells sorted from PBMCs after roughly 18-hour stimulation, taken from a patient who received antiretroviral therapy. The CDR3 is CASSYPGGSTEAFF. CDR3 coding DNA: TGTGCCAGCAGTTACCCGGGGGGATCAACTGAAGCTTTCTTT.